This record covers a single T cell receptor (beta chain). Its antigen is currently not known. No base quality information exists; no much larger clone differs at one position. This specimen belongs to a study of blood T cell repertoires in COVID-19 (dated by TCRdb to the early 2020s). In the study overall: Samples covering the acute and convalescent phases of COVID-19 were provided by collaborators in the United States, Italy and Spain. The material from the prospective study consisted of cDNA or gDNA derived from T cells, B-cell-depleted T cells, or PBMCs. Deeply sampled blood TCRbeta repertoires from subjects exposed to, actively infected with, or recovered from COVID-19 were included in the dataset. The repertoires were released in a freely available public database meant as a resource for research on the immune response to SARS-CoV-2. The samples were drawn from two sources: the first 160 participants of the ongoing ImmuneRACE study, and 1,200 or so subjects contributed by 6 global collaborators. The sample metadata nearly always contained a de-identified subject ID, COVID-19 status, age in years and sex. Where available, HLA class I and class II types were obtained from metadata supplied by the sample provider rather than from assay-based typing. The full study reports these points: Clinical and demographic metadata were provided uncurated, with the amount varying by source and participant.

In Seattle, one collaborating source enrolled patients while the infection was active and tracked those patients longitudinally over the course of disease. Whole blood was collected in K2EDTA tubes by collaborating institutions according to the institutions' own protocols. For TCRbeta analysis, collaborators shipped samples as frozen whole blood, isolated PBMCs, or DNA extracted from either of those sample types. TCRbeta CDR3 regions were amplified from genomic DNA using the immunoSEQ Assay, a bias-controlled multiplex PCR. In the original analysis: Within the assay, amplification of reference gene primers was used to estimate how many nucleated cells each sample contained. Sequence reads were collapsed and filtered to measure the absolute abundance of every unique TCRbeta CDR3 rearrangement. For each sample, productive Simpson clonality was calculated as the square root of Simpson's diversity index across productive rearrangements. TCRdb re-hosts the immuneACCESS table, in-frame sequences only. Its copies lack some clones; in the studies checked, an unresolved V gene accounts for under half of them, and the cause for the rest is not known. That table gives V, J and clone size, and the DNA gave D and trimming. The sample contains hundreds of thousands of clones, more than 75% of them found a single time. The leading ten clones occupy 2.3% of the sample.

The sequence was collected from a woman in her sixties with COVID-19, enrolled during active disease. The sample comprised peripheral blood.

The DNA sequence is TGTGCCAGTAGTAAGACTAGCGGGGACTTCTACGAGCAGTACTTC. It specifies CASSKTSGDFYEQYF. This chain is built from TRBV19 and TRBJ2-7; the central 11 bases match TRBD2. CDR1 and CDR2, per the germline V gene (reference sequence), are LNHDA and SQIVND. From the cysteine up to the phenylalanine, the CDR3 has a length of 15 residues. The CDR3 DNA has 45 bases and is translated from base 1. Clipping removes 4 bases from V and 3 bases from J, with 5 as the unmatched junction base count.